The present entry profiles one T cell receptor beta chain with its context. The data belong to a study of blood T cell repertoires in COVID-19. Study in general: T cells, B-cell-depleted T cells, or PBMCs provided the cDNA or gDNA that served as material.

Original handling: Reference gene primer amplification gave estimated nucleated cell counts. Produced via immunoSEQ multiplex PCR; TCRdb's table is partial and in-frame only. That table gives V, J and clone size, and the DNA gave D and trimming. The sample carries about 97,000 clones, 87% recorded once. V lost 11 bases and J lost 5; bases outside the gene matches: 8. The CDR3 is 13 amino acids. Germline V lookup: CDR1 LNHDA, CDR2 SQIVND (reference sequence). Sequences were obtained from peripheral blood. This chain links TRBV19 with TRBJ1-4, with 7 nucleotides matching TRBD1. The source of this sequence is a human donor in a cohort sampled during active COVID-19. CDR3 coding DNA: TGTGCCTCCGAGGGACAGAAGAATGAAAAACTGTTTTTT. It translates to CASEGQKNEKLFF. Full variable domain (outside the CDR3, taken from reference TRBV19 and TRBJ1-4): DGGITQSPKYLFRKEGQNVTLSCEQNLNHDAMYWYRQDPGQGLRLIYYSQIVNDFQKGDIAEGYSVSREKKESFPLTVTSAQKNPTAFYLCASEGQKNEKLFFGSGTQLSVL.